These 11 T cell receptor beta chains originate from one sample sequenced in a study of lymphopenia after photon versus proton radiotherapy (dated by TCRdb to between 2018 and 2020). Library preparation employed the immunoSEQ multiplex PCR assay. Entries here come from immuneACCESS through TCRdb and include only in-frame sequences with V and J called. Some clones fail to appear in such tables; in the studies checked, an unresolved V gene covers under half of the shortfall, and the cause of the remainder is unknown. In this sample the table shows 68,000 or so clones, more than 75% of which occur a single time. Clones ranked in the top ten supply roughly 2.7% of the sample. The starting material was peripheral blood, obtained from a patient treated with photon-based radiotherapy. Every receptor here comes from a woman aged 70-85 years with pancreatic cancer.

The CDR3 loop reads CASSQGGGNGQYF. The CDR3 DNA reads as TGCGCCAGCAGCCAAGGTGGGGGAAACGGGCAGTACTTC. The genes are TRBV4-3 and TRBJ2-7; the D call may be TRBD1 or TRBD2 (5 bases each). Between the trimmed V and J ends, which lost 1 base and 9 bases, there was a span of 13 bases. The CDR3 is 13 residues long. The germline V gene has CDR1 LGHNA and CDR2 YSLEER.

J is TRBJ1-3 and V is TRBV15; D perhaps matches TRBD1 (5 bases). The germline V and J ends were trimmed by 7 bases and 3 bases, with 16 bases remaining between them. Germline CDR1 LNHNV, CDR2 YYDKDF (reference sequence). The CDR3 runs 15 residues. The DNA for the CDR3 is TGTGCCACCACCGAAACCGGGACGGGTGGAAACACCATATATTTT. It codes for CATTETGTGGNTIYF.

J is TRBJ1-2 and V is TRBV28; a possible D gene is TRBD1 (6 bases). CDR1 is MDHEN and CDR2 is SYDVKM in the germline V gene. Trimming took 7 bases from V and 7 from J, leaving 22 bases between them. The CDR3 is made up of 15 amino acids. CDR3 coding DNA: TGTGCCAGCATTCCTAGTTTAGGGGGTACCGGTGGCTACACCTTC. Protein: CASIPSLGGTGGYTF.

This sequence joins TRBV20-1 and TRBJ2-3; D gene ambiguous. This CDR3 has 11 residues. Germline CDR1 DFQATT, CDR2 SNEGSKA (reference sequence). V dropped 0 bases and J dropped 8 bases, with 6 bases sitting between them. The CDR3 is CSARDLGTQYF. The CDR3 DNA reads TGCAGTGCTAGAGATCTAGGTACGCAGTATTTT.

The chain couples TRBV6-5 to TRBJ2-5, with D unresolved. The V end was cut by 6 bases, the J end by 9 bases, with 17 bases between. This CDR3 comprises 13 residues. CDR1 and CDR2 (germline): MNHEY, SVGAGI. The CDR3 bases are TGTGCCAGCAGCCCGACCCCCCCAAAGGCCCAGTACTTC. Its protein is CASSPTPPKAQYF.

V is TRBV25-1 and J is TRBJ2-3, with 7 positions matching TRBD2. The trim removed 4 bases at V and 1 base at J, leaving 5 bases unmatched. Germline values: CDR1 MGHDK, CDR2 SYGVNS. The CDR3 extends over 15 amino acids. The CDR3 is CASSGLTSRTDTQYF. In DNA, the CDR3 is TGTGCCAGCAGTGGACTGACTAGCCGCACAGATACGCAGTATTTT.

This chain links TRBV19 with TRBJ2-5; TRBD2 matches at 14 bases. CDR1 and CDR2 from the germline V gene are LNHDA and SQIVND (reference sequence). V lost 5 bases, J lost 5 bases, and 7 bases stayed unmatched. The CDR3 extends over 16 amino acids. The CDR3 coding sequence is TGTGCCAGTAGTCTGGGGACTAGCGGGAGATTGGAGACCCAGTACTTC. It specifies CASSLGTSGRLETQYF.

This chain connects TRBV7-9 to TRBJ2-5; perhaps TRBD2 as D (6 bases). Germline lookup yields CDR1 SEHNR and CDR2 FQNEAQ (reference sequence). Trimming took 10 bases from V and 5 from J, leaving 11 bases between them. There are 11 residues in the CDR3. The CDR3 nucleotides are TGTGCCATAGCGGAAGGGGAGACCCAGTACTTC. This codes for CAIAEGETQYF.

The rearrangement links TRBV29-1 to TRBJ2-1; 8 nucleotides line up with TRBD1. Germline V gene data show CDR1 as SQVTM and CDR2 as ANQGSEA. There are 14 residues in the CDR3. With 6 bases clipped from V and 1 base from J, the junction kept 5 bases outside the gene matches. The CDR3 protein is CSVADRVSYNEQFF. The CDR3 DNA sequence: TGCAGCGTGGCGGACAGGGTGTCCTACAATGAGCAGTTCTTC.

The V and J genes are TRBV5-4 and TRBJ2-5; D may be TRBD2 (6 bases). Germline assignment: CDR1 SGHNT and CDR2 YYREEE (reference sequence). This CDR3 has 15 amino acids. Trimming shortened V by 0 bases and J by 1 base, and 10 bases separated the two germline ends. CDR3 protein: CASSLGPGVQETQYF. The CDR3 region has the DNA TGTGCCAGCAGCTTGGGCCCGGGGGTCCAAGAGACCCAGTACTTC.

The chain joins TRBV6-6 to TRBJ2-5; 7 positions match TRBD1. CDR1 and CDR2 from the germline V gene are MNHNY and SVGAGI (reference sequence). J was trimmed by 5 bases and V by 6 bases; bases with no gene match: 6. The CDR3 totals 13 residues. Here the CDR3 reads CASRRQGGETQYF. In nucleotides, the CDR3 is TGTGCCAGCAGACGACAGGGTGGGGAGACCCAGTACTTC.